This T cell receptor beta chain was found in a study of OX40 agonist ivuxolimab in advanced cancers. Germline CDR1 and CDR2: SGHAT and FQNNGV. The CDR3 is 15 amino acids. V lost 1 base, J lost 6 bases, and 8 bases stayed unmatched. Measured with immunoSEQ multiplex PCR; TCRdb has only the in-frame clones, and not every one. The sample includes 35,000 to 45,000 clones, roughly nine tenths of them seen just once. The source was CD4+ or CD8+ T cells sorted from blood, collected in a trial of the OX40 agonist ivuxolimab. This chain connects TRBV11-2 to TRBJ2-7; 8 positions match TRBD2. The origin of this receptor is an adult with an advanced solid tumor such as melanoma, head and neck, liver or kidney cancer. CDR3 in DNA: TGTGCCAGCAGCTTAGTTCCGGGAGGGCTTGGCGAGCAGTACTTC. As protein: CASSLVPGGLGEQYF.